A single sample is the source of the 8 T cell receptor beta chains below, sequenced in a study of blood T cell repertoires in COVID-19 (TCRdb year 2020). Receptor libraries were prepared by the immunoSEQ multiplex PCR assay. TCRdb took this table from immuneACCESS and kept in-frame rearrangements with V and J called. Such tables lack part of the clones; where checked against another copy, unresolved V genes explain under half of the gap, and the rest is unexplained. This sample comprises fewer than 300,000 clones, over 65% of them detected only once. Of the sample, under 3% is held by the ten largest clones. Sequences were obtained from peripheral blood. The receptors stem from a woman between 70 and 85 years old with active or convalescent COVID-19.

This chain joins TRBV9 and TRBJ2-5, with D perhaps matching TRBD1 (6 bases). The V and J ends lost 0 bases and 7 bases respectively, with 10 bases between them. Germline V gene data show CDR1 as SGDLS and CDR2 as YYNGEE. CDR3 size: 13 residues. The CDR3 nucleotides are TGTGCCAGCAGCGTAGAACCCAGGGGGACCCAGTACTTC. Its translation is CASSVEPRGTQYF.

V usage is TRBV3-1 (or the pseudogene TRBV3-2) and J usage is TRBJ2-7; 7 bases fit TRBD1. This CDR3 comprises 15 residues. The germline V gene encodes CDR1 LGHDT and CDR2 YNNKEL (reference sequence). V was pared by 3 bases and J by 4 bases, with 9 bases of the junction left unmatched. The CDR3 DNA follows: TGTGCCAGCAGCCATACGGGGACAGCGAATTACGAGCAGTACTTC. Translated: CASSHTGTANYEQYF.

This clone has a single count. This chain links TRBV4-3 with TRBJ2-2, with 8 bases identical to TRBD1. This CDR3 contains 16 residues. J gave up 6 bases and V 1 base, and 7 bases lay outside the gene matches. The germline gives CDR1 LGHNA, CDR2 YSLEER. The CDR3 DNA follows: TGCGCCAGCAGCCAAGGGACAGGGAAGATTTCCGGGGAGCTGTTTTTT. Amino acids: CASSQGTGKISGELFF.

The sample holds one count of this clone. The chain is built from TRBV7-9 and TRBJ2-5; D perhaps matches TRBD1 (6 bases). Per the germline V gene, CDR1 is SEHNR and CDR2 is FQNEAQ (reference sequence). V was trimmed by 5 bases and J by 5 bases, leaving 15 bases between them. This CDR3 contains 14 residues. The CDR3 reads CASSDGTLGETQYF. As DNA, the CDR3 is TGTGCCAGCAGCGACGGGACACTTGGGGAGACCCAGTACTTC.

The CDR3 DNA follows: TGTGCCAGTAGTAACCTCGACAGGGGGCGGGAAGCTTTCTTT. Its translation is CASSNLDRGREAFF. The rearrangement uses TRBV19 and TRBJ1-1; 10 bases map to TRBD1. Germline CDR1 and CDR2: LNHDA and SQIVND (reference sequence). There are 14 residues in the CDR3. Trimming removed 4 bases from V and 8 bases from J; junction bases left unmatched: 7.

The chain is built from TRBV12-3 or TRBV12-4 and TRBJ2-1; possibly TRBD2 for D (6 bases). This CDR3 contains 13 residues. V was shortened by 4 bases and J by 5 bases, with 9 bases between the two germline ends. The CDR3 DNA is TGTGCCAGCAGTTCGGGACTCGACAATGAGCAGTTCTTC. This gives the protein CASSSGLDNEQFF.

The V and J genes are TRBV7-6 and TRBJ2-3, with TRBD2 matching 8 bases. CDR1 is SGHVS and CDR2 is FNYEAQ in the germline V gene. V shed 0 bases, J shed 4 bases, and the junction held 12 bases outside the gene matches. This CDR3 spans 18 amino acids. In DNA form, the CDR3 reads TGTGCCAGCAGCTTAGCACCTAGGACTAGCACAATGTCAGATACGCAGTATTTT. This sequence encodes CASSLAPRTSTMSDTQYF.

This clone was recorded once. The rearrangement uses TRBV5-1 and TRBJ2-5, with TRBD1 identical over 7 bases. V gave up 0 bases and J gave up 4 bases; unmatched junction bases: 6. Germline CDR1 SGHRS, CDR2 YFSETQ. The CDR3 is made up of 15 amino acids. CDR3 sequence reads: CASSLDRTGVETQYF. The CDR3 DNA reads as TGCGCCAGCAGCTTGGACCGAACAGGGGTAGAGACCCAGTACTTC.